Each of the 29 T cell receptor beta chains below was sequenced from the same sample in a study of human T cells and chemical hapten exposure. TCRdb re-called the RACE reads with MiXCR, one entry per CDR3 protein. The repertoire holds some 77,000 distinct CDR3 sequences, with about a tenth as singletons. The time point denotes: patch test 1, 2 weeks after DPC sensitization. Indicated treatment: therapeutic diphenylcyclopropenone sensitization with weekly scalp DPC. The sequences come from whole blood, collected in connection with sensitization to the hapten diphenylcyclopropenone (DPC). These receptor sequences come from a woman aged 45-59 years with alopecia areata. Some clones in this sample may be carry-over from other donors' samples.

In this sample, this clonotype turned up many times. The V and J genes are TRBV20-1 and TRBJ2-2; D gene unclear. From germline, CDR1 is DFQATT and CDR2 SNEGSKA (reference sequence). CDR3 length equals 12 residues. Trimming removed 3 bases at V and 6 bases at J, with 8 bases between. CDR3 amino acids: CSASPGPGELFF. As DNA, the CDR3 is TGCAGTGCTAGCCCCGGGCCCGGGGAGCTGTTTTTT.

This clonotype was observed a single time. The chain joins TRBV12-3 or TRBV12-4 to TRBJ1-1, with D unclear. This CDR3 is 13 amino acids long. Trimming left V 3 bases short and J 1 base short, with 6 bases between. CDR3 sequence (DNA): TGTGCCAGCAGTTTTAGCGGGAACACTGAAGCTTTCTTT. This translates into CASSFSGNTEAFF.

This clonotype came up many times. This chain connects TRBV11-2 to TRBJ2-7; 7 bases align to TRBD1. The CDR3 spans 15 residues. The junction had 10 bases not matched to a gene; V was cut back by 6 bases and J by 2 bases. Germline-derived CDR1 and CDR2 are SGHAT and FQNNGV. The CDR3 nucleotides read TGTGCCAGCAGTCCTATCGGGACAGCTCCCTACGAGCAGTACTTC. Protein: CASSPIGTAPYEQYF.

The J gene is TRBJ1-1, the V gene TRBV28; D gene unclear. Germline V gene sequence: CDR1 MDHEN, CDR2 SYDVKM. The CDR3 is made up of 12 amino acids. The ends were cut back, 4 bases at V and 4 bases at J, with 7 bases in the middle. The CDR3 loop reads CASSSGITEAFF. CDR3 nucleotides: TGTGCCAGCAGTTCCGGGATCACTGAAGCTTTCTTT.

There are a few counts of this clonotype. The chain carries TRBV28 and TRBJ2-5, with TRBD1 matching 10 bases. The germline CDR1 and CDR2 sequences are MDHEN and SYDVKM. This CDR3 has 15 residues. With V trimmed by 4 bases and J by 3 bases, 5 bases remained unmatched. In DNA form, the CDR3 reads TGTGCCAGCAGTTCAACGGGACAGGGGAAAGAGACCCAGTACTTC. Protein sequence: CASSSTGQGKETQYF.

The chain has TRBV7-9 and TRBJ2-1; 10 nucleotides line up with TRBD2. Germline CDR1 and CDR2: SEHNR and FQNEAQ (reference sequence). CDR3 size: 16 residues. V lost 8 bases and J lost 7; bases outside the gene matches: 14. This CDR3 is CASYYWASGSKNEQFF. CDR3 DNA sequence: TGTGCCAGCTACTACTGGGCTAGCGGGAGTAAAAATGAGCAGTTCTTC.

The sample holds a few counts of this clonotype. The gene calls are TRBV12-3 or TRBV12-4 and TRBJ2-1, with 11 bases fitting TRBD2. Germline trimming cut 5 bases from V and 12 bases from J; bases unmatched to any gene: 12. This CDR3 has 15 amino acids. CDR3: CASSLATSGAVVQFF. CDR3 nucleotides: TGTGCCAGCAGTCTTGCGACTAGCGGGGCCGTAGTGCAGTTCTTC.

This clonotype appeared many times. For the CDR3, the DNA is TGTGCCAGCTCACCAAGAACGGGACAGGGAAGGGCACCCCTCCACTTT. This sequence encodes CASSPRTGQGRAPLHF. V usage is TRBV18 and J usage is TRBJ1-6; 9 positions agree with TRBD1. Per germline, CDR1 KGHSH and CDR2 LQKENI. Unmatched junction bases numbered 10, after V lost 2 bases and J lost 11 bases. This CDR3 has 16 amino acids.

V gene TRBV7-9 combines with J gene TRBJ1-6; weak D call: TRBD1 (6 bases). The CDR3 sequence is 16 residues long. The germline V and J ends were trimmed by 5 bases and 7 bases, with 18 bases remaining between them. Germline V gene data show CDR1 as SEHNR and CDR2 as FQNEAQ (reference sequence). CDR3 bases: TGTGCCAGCAGCCCCGACAGGACGGGGGGGAATTCACCCCTCCACTTT. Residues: CASSPDRTGGNSPLHF.

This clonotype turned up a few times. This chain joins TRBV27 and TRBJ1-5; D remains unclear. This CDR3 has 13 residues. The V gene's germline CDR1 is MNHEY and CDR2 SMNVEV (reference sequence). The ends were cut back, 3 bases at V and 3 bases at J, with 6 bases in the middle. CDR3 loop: CASSFSINQPQHF. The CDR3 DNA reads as TGTGCCAGCAGTTTCTCGATCAATCAGCCCCAGCATTTT.

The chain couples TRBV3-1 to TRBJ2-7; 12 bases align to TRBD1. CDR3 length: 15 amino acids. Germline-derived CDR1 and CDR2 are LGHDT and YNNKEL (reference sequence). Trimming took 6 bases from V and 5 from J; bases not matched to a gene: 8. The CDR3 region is CASRQTGTGGNEQYF. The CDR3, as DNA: TGTGCCAGCAGGCAAACCGGGACAGGGGGCAACGAGCAGTACTTC.

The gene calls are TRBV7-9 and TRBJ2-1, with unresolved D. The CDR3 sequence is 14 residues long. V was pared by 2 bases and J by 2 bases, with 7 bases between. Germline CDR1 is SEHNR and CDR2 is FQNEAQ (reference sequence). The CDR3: CASSLTGPYNEQFF. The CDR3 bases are TGTGCCAGCAGCTTAACCGGGCCCTACAATGAGCAGTTCTTC.

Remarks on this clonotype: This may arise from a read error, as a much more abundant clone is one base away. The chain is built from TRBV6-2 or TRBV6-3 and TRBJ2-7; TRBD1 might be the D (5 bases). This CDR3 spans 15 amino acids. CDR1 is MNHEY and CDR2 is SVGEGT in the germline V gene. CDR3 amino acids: CASSYIRTLSYERYF. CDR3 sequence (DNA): TGTGCCAGCAGTTATATCCGGACACTCTCCTACGAGCGGTACTTC.

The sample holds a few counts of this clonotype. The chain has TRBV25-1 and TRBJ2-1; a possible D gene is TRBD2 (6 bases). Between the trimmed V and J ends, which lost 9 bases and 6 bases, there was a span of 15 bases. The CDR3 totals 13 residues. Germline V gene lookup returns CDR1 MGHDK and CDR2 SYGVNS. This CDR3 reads CASLRDWGNEQFF. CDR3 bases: TGTGCCAGTCTCCGGGACTGGGGCAATGAGCAGTTCTTC.

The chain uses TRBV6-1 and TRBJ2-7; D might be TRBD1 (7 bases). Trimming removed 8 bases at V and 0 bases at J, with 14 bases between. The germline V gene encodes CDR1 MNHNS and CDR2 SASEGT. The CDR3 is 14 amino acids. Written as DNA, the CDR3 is TGTGCCAGCGGAGGGAAGGGGGCCTCCTACGAGCAGTACTTC. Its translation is CASGGKGASYEQYF.

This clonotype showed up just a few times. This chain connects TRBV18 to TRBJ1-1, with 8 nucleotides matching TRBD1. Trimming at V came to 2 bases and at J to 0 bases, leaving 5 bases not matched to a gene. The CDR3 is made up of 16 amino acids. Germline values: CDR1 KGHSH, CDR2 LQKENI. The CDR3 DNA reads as TGTGCCAGCTCACCAACTGACAGGGGCCTGAACACTGAAGCTTTCTTT. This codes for CASSPTDRGLNTEAFF.

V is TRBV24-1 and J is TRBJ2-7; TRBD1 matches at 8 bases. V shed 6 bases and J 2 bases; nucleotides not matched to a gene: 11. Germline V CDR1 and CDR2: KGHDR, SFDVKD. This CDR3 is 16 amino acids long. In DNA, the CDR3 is TGTGCCACCAGTAACTATGCAACAGGGGGAACCTACGAGCAGTACTTC. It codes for CATSNYATGGTYEQYF.

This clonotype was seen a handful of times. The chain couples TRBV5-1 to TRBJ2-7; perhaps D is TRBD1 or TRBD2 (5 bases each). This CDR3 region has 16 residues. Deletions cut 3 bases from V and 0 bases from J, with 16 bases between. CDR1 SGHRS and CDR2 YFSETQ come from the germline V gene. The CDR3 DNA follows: TGCGCCAGCAGCTCGTCGGGACCGAGTAGCTCCTACGAGCAGTACTTC. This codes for CASSSSGPSSSYEQYF.

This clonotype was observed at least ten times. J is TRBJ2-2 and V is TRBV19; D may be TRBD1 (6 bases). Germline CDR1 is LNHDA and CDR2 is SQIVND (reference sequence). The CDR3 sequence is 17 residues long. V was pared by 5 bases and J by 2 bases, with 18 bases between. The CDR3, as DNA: TGTGCCAGTAGTCAGGGGACCCCCCCTGGCAACACCGGGGAGCTGTTTTTT. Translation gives CASSQGTPPGNTGELFF.

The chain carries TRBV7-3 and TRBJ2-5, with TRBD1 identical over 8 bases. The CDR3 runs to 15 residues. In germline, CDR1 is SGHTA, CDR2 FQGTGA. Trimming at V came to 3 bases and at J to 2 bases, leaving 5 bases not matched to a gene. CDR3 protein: CASSFGRGLQETQYF. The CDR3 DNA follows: TGTGCCAGCAGCTTTGGCAGGGGGCTGCAAGAGACCCAGTACTTC.

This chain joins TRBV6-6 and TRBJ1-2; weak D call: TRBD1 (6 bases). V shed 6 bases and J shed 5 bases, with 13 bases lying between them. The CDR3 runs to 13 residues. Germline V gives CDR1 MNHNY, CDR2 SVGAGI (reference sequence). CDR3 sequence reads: CASSWGREYGYTF. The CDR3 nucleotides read TGTGCCAGCAGCTGGGGGCGCGAATATGGCTACACCTTC.

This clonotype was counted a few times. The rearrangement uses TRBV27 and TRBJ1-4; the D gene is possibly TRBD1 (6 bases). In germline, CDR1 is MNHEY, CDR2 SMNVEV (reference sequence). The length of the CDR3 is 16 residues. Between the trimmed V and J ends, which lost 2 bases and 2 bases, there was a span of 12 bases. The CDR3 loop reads CASSLRGSPTNEKLFF. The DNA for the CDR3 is TGTGCCAGCAGTTTAAGGGGGTCCCCCACTAATGAAAAACTGTTTTTT.

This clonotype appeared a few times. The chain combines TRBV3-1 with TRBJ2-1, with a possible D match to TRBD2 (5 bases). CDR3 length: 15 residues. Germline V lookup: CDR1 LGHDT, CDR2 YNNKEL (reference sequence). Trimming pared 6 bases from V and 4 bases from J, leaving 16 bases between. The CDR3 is CASRTSGPSYNEQFF. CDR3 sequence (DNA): TGTGCCAGCAGGACAAGCGGTCCCTCTTACAATGAGCAGTTCTTC.

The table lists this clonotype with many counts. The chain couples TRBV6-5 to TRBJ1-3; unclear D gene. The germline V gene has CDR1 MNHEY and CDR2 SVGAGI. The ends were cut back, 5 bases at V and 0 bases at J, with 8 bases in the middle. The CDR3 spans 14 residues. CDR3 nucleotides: TGTGCCAGCAGTCCAGCGTTCTCTGGAAACACCATATATTTT. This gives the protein CASSPAFSGNTIYF.

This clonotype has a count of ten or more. CDR3 nucleotide sequence: TGTGCCAGCAGCCAAGCGGCAGGGAGGGTCGCTGAAGCTTTCTTT. Encoded protein: CASSQAAGRVAEAFF. The chain uses TRBV14 and TRBJ1-1; tentative D call: TRBD1 (5 bases). This CDR3 contains 15 residues. The V end was cut by 1 base, the J end by 6 bases, with 15 bases between. Germline loops: CDR1 SGHDN, CDR2 FVKESK.

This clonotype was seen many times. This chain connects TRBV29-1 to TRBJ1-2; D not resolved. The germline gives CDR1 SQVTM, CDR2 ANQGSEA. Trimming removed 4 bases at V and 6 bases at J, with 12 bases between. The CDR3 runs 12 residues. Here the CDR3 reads CSVGPAHDGYTF. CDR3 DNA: TGCAGCGTTGGCCCGGCGCACGATGGCTACACCTTC.

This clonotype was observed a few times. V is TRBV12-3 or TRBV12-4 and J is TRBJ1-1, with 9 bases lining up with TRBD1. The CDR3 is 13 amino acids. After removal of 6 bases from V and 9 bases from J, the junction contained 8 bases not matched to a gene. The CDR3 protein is CASRRGQGGQAFF. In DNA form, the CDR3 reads TGTGCCAGCAGGCGGGGACAGGGAGGTCAAGCTTTCTTT.

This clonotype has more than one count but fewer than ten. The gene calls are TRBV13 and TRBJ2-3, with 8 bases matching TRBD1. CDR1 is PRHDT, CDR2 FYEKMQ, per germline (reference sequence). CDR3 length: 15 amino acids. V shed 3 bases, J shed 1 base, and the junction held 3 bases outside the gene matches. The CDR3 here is CASSFTGGGTDTQYF. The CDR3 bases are TGTGCCAGCAGCTTTACAGGGGGTGGCACAGATACGCAGTATTTT.

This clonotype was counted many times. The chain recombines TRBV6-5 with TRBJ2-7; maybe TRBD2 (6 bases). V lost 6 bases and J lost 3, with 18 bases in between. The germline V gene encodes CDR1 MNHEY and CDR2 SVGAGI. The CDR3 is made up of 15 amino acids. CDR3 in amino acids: CASSSPSGRIYEQYF. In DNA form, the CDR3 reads TGTGCCAGCAGCTCCCCTAGTGGGAGGATCTACGAGCAGTACTTC.